This TCR beta chain was obtained from a study of T-cell reconstitution after alpha-beta-depleted transplantation in children. Study-level points and caveats: T cells produced anew were the main source of T-cell counts and diversity one year after transplant. Approximately two months post-transplant, alpha-beta T cells reportedly originated from several hundred expanded graft clones. For some patients, TCRbeta diversity was high at day 60 because of recipient T cells and thymic progenitors that survived.

Turning to this clonotype: Its specificity is not known.

The TCRbeta library incorporated unique molecular identifiers. One entry per CDR3 protein, called by TCRdb with MiXCR from the PCR reads. The repertoire holds fewer than 500,000 distinct CDR3 sequences, with about 45% as singletons. The CDR3 extends over 12 amino acids. Trimming pared 5 bases from V and 8 bases from J, leaving 9 bases between. The germline CDR1 and CDR2 sequences are MDHEN and SYDVKM. This TCR was sampled from a girl aged 2-10 years with aplastic anemia, due to receive a stem cell transplant. V is TRBV28 and J is TRBJ1-4; D call uncertain. Sequenced here: PBMCs, sampled before TCRalphabeta/CD19-depleted stem cell transplant. CDR3 coding DNA: TGTGCCAGCAGTGACTCGGGGGAAAAACTGTTTTTT. As protein: CASSDSGEKLFF.